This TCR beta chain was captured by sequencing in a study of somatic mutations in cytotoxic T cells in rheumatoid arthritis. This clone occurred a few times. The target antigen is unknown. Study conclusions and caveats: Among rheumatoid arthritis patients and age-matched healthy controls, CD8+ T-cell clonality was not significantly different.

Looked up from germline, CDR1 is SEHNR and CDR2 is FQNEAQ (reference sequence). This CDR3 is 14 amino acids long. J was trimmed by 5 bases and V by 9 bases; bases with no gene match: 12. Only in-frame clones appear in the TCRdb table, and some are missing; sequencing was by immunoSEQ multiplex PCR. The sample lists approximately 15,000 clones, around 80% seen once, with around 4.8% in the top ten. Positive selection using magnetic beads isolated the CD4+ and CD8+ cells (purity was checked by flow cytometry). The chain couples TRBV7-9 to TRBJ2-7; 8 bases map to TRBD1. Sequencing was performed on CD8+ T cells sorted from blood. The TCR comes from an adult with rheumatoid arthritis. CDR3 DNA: TGTGCCAGTAGCCAGGACAGGGCCAACCACGAGCAGTACTTC. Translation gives CASSQDRANHEQYF.